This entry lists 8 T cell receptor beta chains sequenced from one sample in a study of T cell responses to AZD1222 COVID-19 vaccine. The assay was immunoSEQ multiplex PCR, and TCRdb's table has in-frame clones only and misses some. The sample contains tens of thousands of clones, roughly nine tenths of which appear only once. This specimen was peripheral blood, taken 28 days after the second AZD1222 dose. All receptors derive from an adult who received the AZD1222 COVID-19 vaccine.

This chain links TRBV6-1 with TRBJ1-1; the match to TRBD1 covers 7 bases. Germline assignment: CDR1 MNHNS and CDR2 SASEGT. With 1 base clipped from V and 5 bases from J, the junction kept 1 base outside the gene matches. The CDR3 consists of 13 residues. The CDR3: CASSEGDSTEAFF. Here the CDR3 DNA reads TGTGCCAGCAGTGAAGGGGACAGTACTGAAGCTTTCTTT.

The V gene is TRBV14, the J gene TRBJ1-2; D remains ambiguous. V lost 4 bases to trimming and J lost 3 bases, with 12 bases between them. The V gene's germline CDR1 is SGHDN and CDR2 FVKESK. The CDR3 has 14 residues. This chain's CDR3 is CASSPDLSYYGYTF. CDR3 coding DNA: TGTGCCAGCAGCCCCGACTTAAGTTACTATGGCTACACCTTC.

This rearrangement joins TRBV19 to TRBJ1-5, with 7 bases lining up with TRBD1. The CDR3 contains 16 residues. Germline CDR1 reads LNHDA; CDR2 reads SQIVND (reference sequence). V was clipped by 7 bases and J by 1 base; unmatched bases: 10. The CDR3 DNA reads TGTGCCAGTACCGAACAGGGGATCGTGAGCAATCAGCCCCAGCATTTT. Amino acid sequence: CASTEQGIVSNQPQHF.

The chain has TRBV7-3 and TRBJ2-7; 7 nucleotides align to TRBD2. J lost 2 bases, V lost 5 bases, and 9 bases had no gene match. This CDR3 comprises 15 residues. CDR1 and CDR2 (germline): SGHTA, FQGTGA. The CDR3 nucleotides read TGTGCCAGCAGCCCGGGAGGCGGGGTAGCCTACGAGCAGTACTTC. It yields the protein CASSPGGGVAYEQYF.

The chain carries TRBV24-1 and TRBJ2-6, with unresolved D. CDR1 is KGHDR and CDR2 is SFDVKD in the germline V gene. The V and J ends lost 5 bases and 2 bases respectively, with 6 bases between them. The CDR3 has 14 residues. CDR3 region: CATSGGTGANVLTF. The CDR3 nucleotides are TGTGCCACCAGTGGTGGAACTGGGGCCAACGTCCTGACTTTC.

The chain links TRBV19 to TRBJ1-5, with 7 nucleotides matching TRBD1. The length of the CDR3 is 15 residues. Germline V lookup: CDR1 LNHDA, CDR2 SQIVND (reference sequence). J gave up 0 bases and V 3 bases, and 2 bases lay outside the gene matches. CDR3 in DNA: TGTGCCAGTAGTATGGAGGGGGCTAGCAATCAGCCCCAGCATTTT. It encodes CASSMEGASNQPQHF. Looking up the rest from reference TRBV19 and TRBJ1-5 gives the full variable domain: DGGITQSPKYLFRKEGQNVTLSCEQNLNHDAMYWYRQDPGQGLRLIYYSQIVNDFQKGDIAEGYSVSREKKESFPLTVTSAQKNPTAFYLCASSMEGASNQPQHFGDGTRLSIL.

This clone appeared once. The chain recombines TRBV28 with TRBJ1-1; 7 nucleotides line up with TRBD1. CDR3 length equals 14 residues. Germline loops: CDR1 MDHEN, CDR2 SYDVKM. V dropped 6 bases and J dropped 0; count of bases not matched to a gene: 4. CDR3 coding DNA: TGTGCCAGCAGATTGGGACAGATGAACACTGAAGCTTTCTTT. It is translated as CASRLGQMNTEAFF.

Here the CDR3 DNA reads TGTGCCAGCAGCTTAGTGTCCCAGGACTACGAGCAGTACTTC. Translation gives CASSLVSQDYEQYF. V gene TRBV11-3 combines with J gene TRBJ2-7; the D is unclear. The CDR3 is 14 residues long. V was clipped by 1 base and J by 3 bases, with 10 bases between them. From germline, CDR1 is SGHNT and CDR2 YENEEA.